This TCR beta chain stems from a study of control samples from healthy donors and cancer patients. CDR1 and CDR2 from the germline V gene are SNHLY and FYNNEI. V lost 3 bases, J lost 0 bases, and 12 bases lay in between. The CDR3 is made up of 17 amino acids. This clone has only one observation. Profiling relied on immunoSEQ multiplex PCR, and the TCRdb table lists in-frame clones only, not all of them. Of about 170,000 clones listed, around nine tenths are singletons. The specimen sequenced was blood. This TCR derives from a man under 40 in good health. The V and J genes are TRBV2 and TRBJ2-6, with D possibly being TRBD1 (6 bases). The CDR3 DNA sequence: TGTGCCAGCAGTGAGAGGACAGCATTCTCTGGGGCCAACGTCCTGACTTTC. It specifies CASSERTAFSGANVLTF.